Shown below are 32 T cell receptor beta chains from a single sample sequenced in a study of OX40 agonist ivuxolimab in advanced cancers. Receptor libraries were prepared by the immunoSEQ multiplex PCR assay. This immuneACCESS table, as held by TCRdb, lists in-frame sequences with V and J called but not all clones. Of the missing ones, under half trace to an unresolved V gene in checked studies; the others have no known cause. This sample holds some 60,000 clones; 86% were observed only once. The top ten clonotypes cover about 1% of the sample. The starting material was CD4+ or CD8+ T cells sorted from blood, obtained in a trial of the OX40 agonist ivuxolimab. All receptors derive from an adult with an advanced solid tumor such as melanoma, head and neck, liver or kidney cancer.

The chain joins TRBV10-1 to TRBJ2-1, with D possibly being TRBD1 (6 bases). V was clipped by 3 bases and J by 0 bases, with 12 bases between them. This CDR3 region has 16 residues. Germline CDR1 reads WNHNN; CDR2 reads SYGVQD (reference sequence). This CDR3 reads CASSDTGQSSYNEQFF. The CDR3 DNA reads TGCGCCAGCAGTGATACCGGACAGAGCTCCTACAATGAGCAGTTCTTC.

V and J are TRBV7-6 and TRBJ1-4; TRBD1 is a possible D gene (5 bases). Trimming pared 0 bases from V and 14 bases from J, leaving 16 bases between. Germline loops: CDR1 SGHVS, CDR2 FNYEAQ. CDR3 length: 14 amino acids. CDR3 nucleotide sequence: TGTGCCAGCAGCTTAGCGAGACCGGGGGGGAGCCTGTTTTTT. Translation gives CASSLARPGGSLFF.

V usage is TRBV7-2 and J usage is TRBJ2-2; D might be TRBD1 (5 bases). The germline gives CDR1 SGHTA, CDR2 FQGNSA. Between the trimmed V and J ends, which lost 5 bases and 3 bases, there was a span of 10 bases. The CDR3 sequence is 14 residues long. This CDR3 is CASSPGRDTGELFF. The DNA for the CDR3 is TGTGCCAGCAGCCCAGGCAGGGACACCGGGGAGCTGTTTTTT.

V and J are TRBV19 and TRBJ2-5; a weak D match, TRBD1 (5 bases). This CDR3 region has 14 residues. V lost 2 bases and J 1 base, leaving 8 bases between the germline ends. In germline, CDR1 is LNHDA, CDR2 SQIVND (reference sequence). The CDR3 DNA sequence: TGTGCCAGTAGTATACAGGGCGCCCAAGAGACCCAGTACTTC. Amino acids: CASSIQGAQETQYF.

The chain couples TRBV5-1 to TRBJ2-7, with 9 bases lining up with TRBD1. This CDR3 region has 14 residues. Looked up from germline, CDR1 is SGHRS and CDR2 is YFSETQ. V was pared by 6 bases and J by 0 bases, with 4 bases of the junction left unmatched. The CDR3 DNA is TGCGCCAGCAAGGGGGGACAGGGCTCCTACGAGCAGTACTTC. Amino acids: CASKGGQGSYEQYF.

V gene TRBV9 combines with J gene TRBJ2-7, with D unclear. The CDR3 loop spans 16 amino acids. The germline gives CDR1 SGDLS, CDR2 YYNGEE. The V end was cut by 0 bases, the J end by 1 base, with 14 bases between. CDR3 protein: CASSVDLVASSYEQYF. The CDR3 DNA reads as TGTGCCAGCAGCGTAGATTTGGTCGCTAGTTCCTACGAGCAGTACTTC.

The J gene is TRBJ2-2, the V gene TRBV6-1; 11 bases line up with TRBD2. CDR3 size: 16 residues. The germline V gene encodes CDR1 MNHNS and CDR2 SASEGT. V was clipped by 4 bases and J by 4 bases; unmatched bases: 5. CDR3 amino acids: CASSASSGGTTGELFF. CDR3 in DNA: TGTGCCAGCAGTGCTTCTAGCGGGGGGACCACCGGGGAGCTGTTTTTT.

CDR3 DNA: TGTGCCAGCAGCAAAGGGGACCGGGACAGGGGTCGAACAGATACGCAGTATTTT. Protein: CASSKGDRDRGRTDTQYF. J is TRBJ2-3 and V is TRBV21-1; TRBD1 reflects the table's D call only, with no check against the DNA. TRBV21-1 has pseudogene status. There are 18 residues in the CDR3.

The gene calls are TRBV29-1 and TRBJ2-3, with D perhaps TRBD1 or TRBD2 (5 bases each). Between the trimmed V and J ends, which lost 3 bases and 1 base, there was a span of 11 bases. Germline CDR1 reads SQVTM; CDR2 reads ANQGSEA. The CDR3 is 14 amino acids. The CDR3 is CSVDGTRGTDTQYF. In DNA, the CDR3 is TGCAGCGTTGATGGGACCAGAGGCACAGATACGCAGTATTTT.

CDR3 DNA: TGCGCCAGCAGCGCGGGCACAGGGGGCGGAGAGCAGTTCTTC. Translation gives CASSAGTGGGEQFF. The chain has TRBV5-1 and TRBJ2-1; 9 positions match TRBD1. The CDR3 loop spans 14 amino acids. The germline V gene encodes CDR1 SGHRS and CDR2 YFSETQ. The J segment lost 10 bases and the V segment lost 4 bases, leaving 9 bases of the junction unmatched.

V and J are TRBV18 and TRBJ2-7; tentatively, D is TRBD2 (5 bases). CDR1 and CDR2 from the germline V gene are KGHSH and LQKENI. Trimming stripped 3 bases from V and 2 bases from J, with 5 bases between. The length of the CDR3 is 12 residues. CDR3 coding DNA: TGTGCCAGCTCACCGGGAGCCTACGAGCAGTACTTC. Protein product: CASSPGAYEQYF. The variable domain in full, completed from reference TRBV18 and TRBJ2-7, reads NAGVMQNPRHLVRRRGQEARLRCSPMKGHSHVYWYRQLPEEGLKFMVYLQKENIIDESGMPKERFSAEFPKEGPSILRIQQVVRGDSAAYFCASSPGAYEQYFGPGTRLTVT.

The V gene is TRBV11-3, the J gene TRBJ2-7, with D possibly matching TRBD1 (6 bases). The CDR3 loop spans 12 amino acids. V was clipped by 1 base and J by 6 bases, with 7 bases between them. Germline lookup yields CDR1 SGHNT and CDR2 YENEEA. The CDR3 DNA is TGTGCCAGCAGCTTAGCCAGGGGCGAGCAGTACTTC. This gives the protein CASSLARGEQYF.

This chain uses TRBV29-1 with TRBJ1-2, with a possible D match to TRBD1 (5 bases). Trimming cost V 6 bases and J 4 bases, with 9 bases left between them. Germline V lookup: CDR1 SQVTM, CDR2 ANQGSEA. CDR3 length: 11 amino acids. DNA for the CDR3: TGCAGCGTCGAGGGGAGCTATGGCTACACCTTC. It is translated as CSVEGSYGYTF. Full variable domain (rest looked up from reference TRBV29-1 and TRBJ1-2): SAVISQKPSRDICQRGTSLTIQCQVDSQVTMMFWYRQQPGQSLTLIATANQGSEATYESGFVIDKFPISRPNLTFSTLTVSNMSPEDSSIYLCSVEGSYGYTFGSGTRLTVV.

This chain connects TRBV9 to TRBJ2-5; 11 bases are shared with TRBD2. The DNA end lines up better with TRBJ2-7; the J call may be wrong. This CDR3 has 14 residues. Germline V gives CDR1 SGDLS, CDR2 YYNGEE. The CDR3 coding sequence is TGTGCCAGCAGCGGTCTAGCGGGAGGTTACGAGCAGTACTTC. This gives the protein CASSGLAGGYEQYF.

The J gene is TRBJ2-7, the V gene TRBV27; D might be TRBD2 (6 bases). V lost 8 bases, J lost 6 bases, and 23 bases lay in between. Germline CDR1 is MNHEY and CDR2 is SMNVEV (reference sequence). The CDR3 runs to 15 residues. CDR3 in amino acids: CASHFGGGVGAEQYF. The CDR3 nucleotides read TGTGCCAGCCATTTCGGAGGCGGGGTTGGCGCCGAGCAGTACTTC.

This clone was detected once. The chain uses TRBV10-3 and TRBJ2-3, with a possible D match to TRBD1 (6 bases). The germline CDR1 and CDR2 sequences are ENHRY and SYGVKD. V was shortened by 6 bases and J by 3 bases, with 13 bases between the two germline ends. This CDR3 spans 14 amino acids. CDR3 nucleotides: TGTGCCATCAGAGCCGGGACAAAGACAGATACGCAGTATTTT. It codes for CAIRAGTKTDTQYF.

The rearrangement links TRBV29-1 to TRBJ1-2; no firm D call. Looked up from germline, CDR1 is SQVTM and CDR2 is ANQGSEA. The CDR3 loop spans 13 amino acids. The V gene lost 4 bases and the J gene lost 8 bases, with 17 bases spanning the gap. The CDR3 bases are TGCAGCGTTGGGAGGGCAGGCCTTCGGGGCTACACCTTC. Residues: CSVGRAGLRGYTF. Looking up the rest from reference TRBV29-1 and TRBJ1-2 gives the full variable domain: SAVISQKPSRDICQRGTSLTIQCQVDSQVTMMFWYRQQPGQSLTLIATANQGSEATYESGFVIDKFPISRPNLTFSTLTVSNMSPEDSSIYLCSVGRAGLRGYTFGSGTRLTVV.

There are a few counts of this clone. V is TRBV29-1 and J is TRBJ2-2, with D perhaps matching TRBD1 (5 bases). In germline, CDR1 is SQVTM, CDR2 ANQGSEA. This CDR3 comprises 14 residues. V was shortened by 4 bases and J by 0 bases, with 9 bases between the two germline ends. As DNA, the CDR3 is TGCAGCGTTGCTAGACAGACGAACACCGGGGAGCTGTTTTTT. It is translated as CSVARQTNTGELFF.

This clone was picked up one time. The V and J genes are TRBV30 and TRBJ2-2; weak D call: TRBD2 (6 bases). Trimming stripped 0 bases from V and 4 bases from J, with 15 bases between. Per the germline V gene, CDR1 is GTSNPN and CDR2 is SVGIG (reference sequence). CDR3 length: 16 amino acids. This CDR3 is CAWSVPAGLGTGELFF. CDR3 bases: TGTGCCTGGAGTGTACCAGCGGGCCTGGGCACCGGGGAGCTGTTTTTT.

V is TRBV9 and J is TRBJ2-2; D not resolved. Germline CDR1 is SGDLS and CDR2 is YYNGEE. This CDR3 has 19 amino acids. V lost 4 bases and J lost 2, with 24 bases in between. The chain's CDR3 is CASSPTLGLAQTNTGELFF. CDR3 nucleotide sequence: TGTGCCAGCAGCCCGACTTTAGGTTTAGCCCAAACTAACACCGGGGAGCTGTTTTTT.

The rearrangement uses TRBV10-3 and TRBJ1-1, with D unresolved. Germline assignment: CDR1 ENHRY and CDR2 SYGVKD. The CDR3 consists of 15 residues. The V and J ends lost 4 bases and 1 base respectively, with 13 bases between them. The CDR3, as DNA: TGTGCCATCAGTGCTTATGTCAGACAGAACACTGAAGCTTTCTTT. Its protein is CAISAYVRQNTEAFF.

The rearrangement joins TRBV9 to TRBJ2-3, with D perhaps TRBD2 (6 bases). From germline, CDR1 is SGDLS and CDR2 YYNGEE. CDR3 length: 16 residues. Trimming removed 3 bases from V and 3 bases from J, with 17 bases in between. As DNA, the CDR3 is TGTGCCAGCAGCGCCCGAGCGGACGGGGGTACAGATACGCAGTATTTT. Translation gives CASSARADGGTDTQYF.

The J gene is TRBJ1-2, the V gene TRBV5-8; perhaps TRBD1 as D (6 bases). The CDR3 spans 14 residues. The germline V gene encodes CDR1 SGHTS and CDR2 YDEGEE. V was cut by 4 bases and J by 7 bases, with 17 bases left in between. The CDR3 reads CASSTDRIVPGYTF. In DNA form, the CDR3 reads TGTGCCAGCAGCACTGACAGGATCGTCCCTGGCTACACCTTC.

This clone was found once. This rearrangement joins TRBV5-6 to TRBJ2-2; D is unclear. Germline assignment: CDR1 SGHDT and CDR2 YYEEEE. The ends were cut back, 1 base at V and 4 bases at J, with 11 bases in the middle. CDR3 length equals 15 residues. The CDR3 loop reads CASSLWDRRTGELFF. For the CDR3, the DNA is TGTGCCAGCAGCTTGTGGGATCGTCGCACCGGGGAGCTGTTTTTT.

The DNA of the CDR3 is TGTGCCTCCCAGCCGGGGAAGTCCTACGAGCAGTACTTC. Protein: CASQPGKSYEQYF. The chain carries TRBV6-1 and TRBJ2-7; a possible D gene is TRBD2 (5 bases). This CDR3 spans 13 amino acids. CDR1 is MNHNS, CDR2 SASEGT, per germline. The germline V and J ends were trimmed by 11 bases and 1 base, with 15 bases remaining between them.

CDR3 DNA sequence: TGTGCCAGCAGCCGACAGGGGGGAACTAATGAAAAACTGTTTTTT. It specifies CASSRQGGTNEKLFF. The chain links TRBV7-2 to TRBJ1-4, with 9 bases lining up with TRBD1. The CDR3 is made up of 15 amino acids. J lost 1 base, V lost 5 bases, and 2 bases had no gene match. Germline CDR1 is SGHTA and CDR2 is FQGNSA. Variable domain in full (rest from reference TRBV7-2 and TRBJ1-4): GAGVSQSPSNKVTEKGKDVELRCDPISGHTALYWYRQSLGQGLEFLIYFQGNSAPDKSGLPSDRFSAERTGGSVSTLTIQRTQQEDSAVYLCASSRQGGTNEKLFFGSGTQLSVL.

This clone was detected once. The chain employs TRBV19 and TRBJ2-7, with 9 bases fitting TRBD2. The CDR3 is 14 residues long. The trim removed 5 bases at V and 4 bases at J, leaving 6 bases unmatched. Germline V lookup: CDR1 LNHDA, CDR2 SQIVND (reference sequence). The CDR3 bases are TGTGCCAGTAGTCCCTCTCTAGCGGGGTACGAGCAGTACTTC. This encodes CASSPSLAGYEQYF.

The chain has TRBV7-2 and TRBJ1-3; D not certain. In germline, CDR1 is SGHTA, CDR2 FQGNSA. This CDR3 region has 15 residues. V was shortened by 1 base and J by 1 base, with 8 bases between the two germline ends. CDR3 protein: CASSLEAASGNTIYF. CDR3 nucleotide sequence: TGTGCCAGCAGCTTAGAGGCAGCGTCTGGAAACACCATATATTTT.

This chain joins TRBV5-6 and TRBJ2-3; 10 bases line up with TRBD2. This CDR3 spans 16 amino acids. The J segment lost 2 bases and the V segment lost 5 bases, leaving 8 bases of the junction unmatched. The germline CDR1 and CDR2 sequences are SGHDT and YYEEEE. The CDR3 DNA reads as TGTGCCAGCAGTCTTGTGGGACTAGCGATCACAGATACGCAGTATTTT. Its protein product is CASSLVGLAITDTQYF.

The J gene is TRBJ2-3, the V gene TRBV5-6; TRBD2 matches 9 bases. J was trimmed by 4 bases and V by 2 bases; bases with no gene match: 5. Germline-derived CDR1 and CDR2 are SGHDT and YYEEEE. The CDR3 has 15 amino acids. CDR3: CASSFAGGGADTQYF. Written as DNA, the CDR3 is TGTGCCAGCAGCTTCGCGGGAGGGGGGGCAGATACGCAGTATTTT.

The V and J genes are TRBV7-3 and TRBJ1-3; a weak D match, TRBD1 (5 bases). The V end lost 5 bases, the J end lost 0 bases, and 11 bases lay between the germline ends. Germline V gene lookup returns CDR1 SGHTA and CDR2 FQGTGA. This CDR3 comprises 15 residues. CDR3 protein: CASSPRGPSGNTIYF. CDR3 DNA sequence: TGTGCCAGCAGCCCCCGGGGCCCCTCTGGAAACACCATATATTTT.

The chain links TRBV5-6 to TRBJ1-2; tentatively, D is TRBD1 (6 bases). V shed 6 bases and J shed 8 bases, with 23 bases lying between them. CDR1 is SGHDT and CDR2 is YYEEEE in the germline V gene. The CDR3 has 15 amino acids. CDR3: CASTPQRGQLGGYTF. The CDR3 DNA reads TGTGCCAGCACCCCCCAACGGGGGCAGCTGGGCGGCTACACCTTC.